Listed here are 13 T cell receptor beta chains from one sample, sequenced in a study of T cells in Graves' hyperthyroidism and ophthalmopathy. RNA transcripts provided the source from which TCR beta CDR3 regions were amplified. The TCR CDR3 first-round RT-PCR relied on the HTBI primer set. TCRdb reprocessed the multiplex PCR reads with MiXCR, giving one entry per CDR3 protein. Of about half a million distinct CDR3 sequences listed, 20% to 25% are singletons. The sequenced material came from blood. All receptors come from a woman in her 70s with Graves' ophthalmopathy.

The sample holds many counts of this clonotype. The rearrangement uses TRBV2 and TRBJ2-7; D is tentatively TRBD1 or TRBD2 (7 bases each). The CDR3 is made up of 14 amino acids. Germline loops: CDR1 SNHLY, CDR2 FYNNEI. V was trimmed by 7 bases and J by 3 bases, leaving 16 bases between them. The CDR3 bases are TGTGCCAGCAACCTGGGAGGGACAGACTACGAGCAGTACTTC. This sequence encodes CASNLGGTDYEQYF.

This clonotype was detected once. J is TRBJ1-1 and V is TRBV19; D might be TRBD1 (5 bases). The V gene's germline CDR1 is LNHDA and CDR2 SQIVND (reference sequence). V was pared by 5 bases and J by 0 bases, with 19 bases between. This CDR3 has 17 amino acids. The CDR3 DNA follows: TGTGCCAGTAGTCTTTCAACCCTCAGGGCTATGAACACTGAAGCTTTCTTT. Translating it yields CASSLSTLRAMNTEAFF.

The chain combines TRBV5-1 with TRBJ2-3; D not resolved. Trimming cost V 4 bases and J 2 bases, with 8 bases left between them. The germline gives CDR1 SGHRS, CDR2 YFSETQ. CDR3 length: 13 amino acids. The CDR3 spells CASSPTATDTQYF. Here the CDR3 DNA reads TGCGCCAGCAGCCCGACTGCCACAGATACGCAGTATTTT.

This clonotype was observed a handful of times. The gene calls are TRBV20-1 and TRBJ1-1, with a weak D call TRBD1 (6 bases). Trimming left V 1 base short and J 1 base short, with 13 bases between. CDR1 and CDR2 from the germline V gene are DFQATT and SNEGSKA (reference sequence). This CDR3 is 15 amino acids long. CDR3 bases: TGCAGTGCTAGAGCCAGGGGTTGGGGGAACACTGAAGCTTTCTTT. Its translation: CSARARGWGNTEAFF.

The table lists this clonotype with a few counts. This chain joins TRBV10-3 and TRBJ2-1; 11 nucleotides line up with TRBD2. Germline-derived CDR1 and CDR2 are ENHRY and SYGVKD. V was clipped by 8 bases and J by 5 bases; unmatched bases: 8. The CDR3 covers 15 residues. CDR3 loop: CAIGRLAGPDNEQFF. The CDR3 nucleotides are TGTGCCATCGGACGACTAGCGGGGCCCGACAATGAGCAGTTCTTC.

V gene TRBV7-9 combines with J gene TRBJ2-3; 7 positions agree with TRBD2. Trimming removed 4 bases from V and 4 bases from J; junction bases left unmatched: 8. Germline assignment: CDR1 SEHNR and CDR2 FQNEAQ (reference sequence). This CDR3 contains 15 residues. CDR3 loop: CASSSGRESPDTQYF. The CDR3, as DNA: TGTGCCAGCAGCTCGGGGCGGGAGAGTCCAGATACGCAGTATTTT. Based on the CDR3 plus reference TRBV7-9 and TRBJ2-3, the full variable domain is DTGVSQNPRHKITKRGQNVTFRCDPISEHNRLYWYRQTLGQGPEFLTYFQNEAQLEKSRLLSDRFSAERPKGSFSTLEIQRTEQGDSAMYLCASSSGRESPDTQYFGPGTRLTVL.

This clonotype was recorded at least ten times. J is TRBJ2-3 and V is TRBV6-2 or TRBV6-3; TRBD2 aligns across 11 bases. CDR1 is MNHEY, CDR2 SVGEGT, per germline. The CDR3 is made up of 17 amino acids. Losses at the gene ends were 5 bases for V and 2 bases for J; bases not matched to a gene: 9. In DNA, the CDR3 is TGTGCCAGCAGTATTGAGGGACTAGCGGCCATCACAGATACGCAGTATTTT. This codes for CASSIEGLAAITDTQYF.

The chain joins TRBV5-1 to TRBJ2-2; 9 nucleotides align to TRBD1. Germline values: CDR1 SGHRS, CDR2 YFSETQ. After removal of 4 bases from V and 4 bases from J, the junction contained 8 bases not matched to a gene. This CDR3 comprises 16 residues. The CDR3 loop reads CASSDLTGGITGELFF. The CDR3 bases are TGCGCCAGCAGCGACCTGACAGGGGGGATCACCGGGGAGCTGTTTTTT.

This clonotype has a count of ten or more. CDR3 DNA: TGCGCCAGCAGCTTGGATACTAGCGGGAGCAATGAGCAGTTCTTC. This encodes CASSLDTSGSNEQFF. The rearrangement joins TRBV5-1 to TRBJ2-1; the match to TRBD2 covers 11 bases. The V segment lost 0 bases and the J segment 6 bases; nucleotides outside the gene matches: 2. The CDR3 spans 15 residues. Germline V gene sequence: CDR1 SGHRS, CDR2 YFSETQ.

The V call is TRBV11-2, the J call TRBJ2-7, with D unclear. There are 15 residues in the CDR3. Germline CDR1 and CDR2: SGHAT and FQNNGV. V was trimmed by 1 base and J by 0 bases, leaving 10 bases between them. The CDR3 sequence is CASSLAIGSSYEQYF. The CDR3 DNA follows: TGTGCCAGCAGCTTAGCGATAGGAAGCTCCTACGAGCAGTACTTC.

The chain links TRBV3-1 to TRBJ2-7; 14 bases fit TRBD2. The V segment lost 10 bases and the J segment 2 bases; nucleotides outside the gene matches: 1. This CDR3 contains 13 residues. The V gene's germline CDR1 is LGHDT and CDR2 YNNKEL (reference sequence). The CDR3 region has the DNA TGTGCCACGGGACTAGCGGGGGCCTACGAGCAGTACTTC. Its protein is CATGLAGAYEQYF.

This clonotype showed up just a few times. This chain uses TRBV6-1 with TRBJ2-1, with D perhaps TRBD1 or TRBD2 (5 bases each). The CDR3 consists of 12 residues. Germline CDR1 and CDR2: MNHNS and SASEGT. Deletions cut 8 bases from V and 15 bases from J, with 20 bases between. CDR3 DNA: TGTGCCAGCGCTCCAACCGGGACCAGGCCGTTCTTC. Its translation is CASAPTGTRPFF.

This clonotype was observed at least ten times. The chain carries TRBV12-3 or TRBV12-4 and TRBJ2-7; 10 bases align to TRBD2. Unmatched junction bases numbered 4, after V lost 5 bases and J lost 0 bases. The CDR3 is 15 amino acids. The CDR3 loop reads CASSLLAGSSYEQYF. CDR3 DNA sequence: TGTGCCAGCAGTCTACTAGCGGGGAGCTCCTACGAGCAGTACTTC.